Listed here are 18 T cell receptor beta chains from one sample, sequenced in a study of blood T cell repertoires in COVID-19. Profiled with immunoSEQ multiplex PCR; TCRdb holds only in-frame clones, not every one. Altogether roughly 260,000 clones are present, 70% to 90% being singletons, with the ten largest covering 2.1%. The sequenced sample consisted of peripheral blood. These receptors came from a woman between 40 and 50 years old who had recovered from COVID-19.

The chain combines TRBV28 with TRBJ1-2, with a possible D match to TRBD1 (5 bases). The CDR3 spans 12 residues. Germline-derived CDR1 and CDR2 are MDHEN and SYDVKM. V was shortened by 4 bases and J by 8 bases, with 11 bases between the two germline ends. The CDR3 DNA reads as TGTGCCAGCAGTTCTCAGGGTTTGGGCTACACCTTC. Translation: CASSSQGLGYTF.

In this sample, this clone turned up a few times. The rearrangement joins TRBV19 to TRBJ1-3; D unclear. The CDR3 extends over 15 amino acids. The germline CDR1 and CDR2 sequences are LNHDA and SQIVND (reference sequence). V was trimmed by 4 bases and J by 2 bases, leaving 12 bases between them. The CDR3 reads CASSTSGVPGNTIYF. The CDR3 bases are TGTGCCAGTAGTACCTCCGGGGTCCCTGGAAACACCATATATTTT.

V is TRBV5-1 and J is TRBJ2-1; D perhaps matches TRBD1 (6 bases). Germline CDR1 and CDR2: SGHRS and YFSETQ. This CDR3 has 16 amino acids. V dropped 4 bases and J dropped 1 base, with 15 bases sitting between them. CDR3 nucleotide sequence: TGCGCCAGCAGCACGACAGGCCAGGGGTCCTACAATGAGCAGTTCTTC. It codes for CASSTTGQGSYNEQFF.

This chain links TRBV6-2 or TRBV6-3 with TRBJ1-2; D is unclear. V gave up 0 bases and J gave up 7 bases, with 12 bases separating them. Germline V gene lookup returns CDR1 MNHEY and CDR2 SVGEGT. This CDR3 is built from 14 residues. The CDR3 DNA is TGTGCCAGCAGTTACTCCCTCGGGAGTTCTGGCTACACCTTC. It specifies CASSYSLGSSGYTF.

The chain couples TRBV19 to TRBJ2-7; D might be TRBD2 (6 bases). This CDR3 has 16 amino acids. Germline V lookup: CDR1 LNHDA, CDR2 SQIVND (reference sequence). Trimming removed 5 bases at V and 5 bases at J, with 22 bases between. CDR3 sequence reads: CASSFISGVRGNEQYF. In DNA form, the CDR3 reads TGTGCCAGTAGTTTCATCTCGGGCGTTCGGGGGAACGAGCAGTACTTC. The full variable domain, completed using reference TRBV19 and TRBJ2-7, is DGGITQSPKYLFRKEGQNVTLSCEQNLNHDAMYWYRQDPGQGLRLIYYSQIVNDFQKGDIAEGYSVSREKKESFPLTVTSAQKNPTAFYLCASSFISGVRGNEQYFGPGTRLTVT.

This clone has only one observation. The chain combines TRBV7-2 with TRBJ2-1, with 11 bases matching TRBD2. CDR3 length: 14 amino acids. The germline V gene has CDR1 SGHTA and CDR2 FQGNSA. The V segment lost 0 bases and the J segment 13 bases; nucleotides outside the gene matches: 5. The CDR3 sequence: CASSLAIAGGPQFF. The CDR3 DNA reads TGTGCCAGCAGCTTAGCGATAGCGGGAGGGCCCCAGTTCTTC. Together with reference TRBV7-2 and TRBJ2-1, the CDR3 gives the full variable domain: GAGVSQSPSNKVTEKGKDVELRCDPISGHTALYWYRQSLGQGLEFLIYFQGNSAPDKSGLPSDRFSAERTGGSVSTLTIQRTQQEDSAVYLCASSLAIAGGPQFFGPGTRLTVL.

The gene calls are TRBV4-1 and TRBJ2-5, with a tentative D call TRBD2 (5 bases). Looked up from germline, CDR1 is MGHRA and CDR2 is YSYEKL. Trimming pared 3 bases from V and 2 bases from J, leaving 13 bases between. This CDR3 contains 15 residues. The CDR3 sequence is CASSHRTEFQETQYF. The DNA for the CDR3 is TGCGCCAGCAGCCACAGGACTGAGTTTCAAGAGACCCAGTACTTC.

J is TRBJ2-3 and V is TRBV3-1 (or the pseudogene TRBV3-2); the match to TRBD1 covers 7 bases. Unmatched junction bases numbered 8, after V lost 4 bases and J lost 1 base. The CDR3 consists of 16 residues. The germline V gene encodes CDR1 LGHDT and CDR2 YNNKEL (reference sequence). CDR3 in amino acids: CASSLETGSGTDTQYF. Here the CDR3 DNA reads TGTGCCAGCAGCCTAGAGACAGGGTCTGGCACAGATACGCAGTATTTT.

The rearrangement links TRBV12-5 to TRBJ1-4; tentative D call: TRBD1 (6 bases). This CDR3 spans 14 amino acids. Germline assignment: CDR1 LGHNT and CDR2 FRNRAP. Trimming pared 3 bases from V and 8 bases from J, leaving 13 bases between. CDR3 region: CASGFTGTREKLFF. The CDR3 DNA is TGTGCTAGTGGTTTCACCGGGACACGGGAAAAACTGTTTTTT.

The J gene is TRBJ2-7, the V gene TRBV6-5, with 8 bases aligning to TRBD1. Germline CDR1 and CDR2: MNHEY and SVGAGI. The CDR3 consists of 14 residues. The V and J ends lost 0 bases and 6 bases, in that order; junction bases with no gene match: 4. This chain's CDR3 is CASSYSGQGLEQYF. In nucleotides, the CDR3 is TGTGCCAGCAGTTACTCTGGACAGGGACTCGAGCAGTACTTC.

This chain links TRBV5-4 with TRBJ2-2, with TRBD2 as a possible D gene (6 bases). With 4 bases removed from V and 6 bases from J, the gap between germline ends came to 13 bases. Germline V gene lookup returns CDR1 SGHNT and CDR2 YYREEE (reference sequence). The CDR3 sequence is 14 residues long. The CDR3 sequence: CASSPGDRPGELFF. DNA of the CDR3: TGTGCCAGCAGCCCGGGGGACCGGCCCGGGGAGCTGTTTTTT.

The V call is TRBV12-3 or TRBV12-4, the J call TRBJ1-2; D possibly corresponds to TRBD1 (6 bases). The CDR3 length is 13 residues. V lost 4 bases to trimming and J lost 3 bases, with 9 bases between them. CDR3 sequence reads: CASSYRDDYGYTF. CDR3 coding DNA: TGTGCCAGCAGTTACAGGGATGACTATGGCTACACCTTC.

This clone has just a few counts. V gene TRBV3-1 (or the pseudogene TRBV3-2) combines with J gene TRBJ2-4, with D hard to call. Trimming removed 4 bases at V and 0 bases at J, with 10 bases between. Germline V gives CDR1 LGHDT, CDR2 YNNKEL (reference sequence). This CDR3 contains 15 residues. CDR3 in DNA: TGTGCCAGCAGCCCAACCCAGTTAGCCAAAAACATTCAGTACTTC. As protein: CASSPTQLAKNIQYF.

The V gene is TRBV12-5, the J gene TRBJ1-1; the D gene is possibly TRBD1 (5 bases). Trimming pared 4 bases from V and 4 bases from J, leaving 13 bases between. Germline-derived CDR1 and CDR2 are LGHNT and FRNRAP. The CDR3 consists of 14 residues. The CDR3 here is CASGSGGSVTEAFF. The CDR3 DNA reads TGTGCTAGTGGTTCGGGGGGAAGTGTCACTGAAGCTTTCTTT.

The chain is built from TRBV4-1 and TRBJ2-3; D is uncertain. The V gene's germline CDR1 is MGHRA and CDR2 YSYEKL. Trimming took off 1 base at V and 2 bases at J, with 10 bases between the two ends. The CDR3 totals 15 residues. CDR3 bases: TGCGCCAGCAGCCAAGGTACAAGTTCCACAGATACGCAGTATTTT. Residues: CASSQGTSSTDTQYF.

On this clone: At one end the junction does not follow the germline gene, possibly because of a read error. The chain employs TRBV7-7 and TRBJ2-5; maybe TRBD2 (6 bases). The CDR3 runs to 15 residues. Germline V gene data show CDR1 as SSHAT and CDR2 as FNYEAQ (reference sequence). The CDR3 region is CASSPTGTQDGTQYF. CDR3 nucleotide sequence: TGTGCTAGCAGCCCAACCGGGACTCAAGACGGGACCCAGTACTTC. The complete variable domain, with remaining parts taken from reference TRBV7-7 and TRBJ2-5, reads GAGVSQSPRYKVTKRGQDVTLRCDPISSHATLYWYQQALGQGPEFLTYFNYEAQPDKSGLPSDRFSAERPEGSISTLTIQRTEQRDSAMYRCASSPTGTQDGTQYFGPGTRLLVL.

The gene calls are TRBV7-9 and TRBJ1-2; 9 bases align to TRBD1. CDR1 is SEHNR and CDR2 is FQNEAQ in the germline V gene (reference sequence). Unmatched junction bases numbered 13, after V lost 6 bases and J lost 2 bases. This CDR3 has 17 amino acids. The DNA of the CDR3 is TGTGCCAGCAGTTCCCTTGCGGGGACAGGGACCAACTATGGCTACACCTTC. It yields the protein CASSSLAGTGTNYGYTF.

The rearrangement uses TRBV7-8 and TRBJ2-1; 7 bases agree with TRBD2. Unmatched junction bases numbered 4, after V lost 6 bases and J lost 5 bases. Germline CDR1 is SGHVS and CDR2 is FQNEAQ. This CDR3 region has 13 residues. CDR3: CASRGGTHNEQFF. For the CDR3, the DNA is TGTGCCAGCAGGGGGGGGACCCACAATGAGCAGTTCTTC.